This T cell receptor beta chain was obtained from a study of blood T cell repertoires in COVID-19. About the study: In each case, the material was cDNA or gDNA derived from T cells, B-cell-depleted T cells, or PBMCs.

V gave up 7 bases and J gave up 3 bases; unmatched junction bases: 8. Germline-derived CDR1 and CDR2 are LGHNT and FRNRAP. The CDR3 is made up of 14 amino acids. Some clones are missing from TCRdb's copy, which holds only in-frame ones; the method was immunoSEQ multiplex PCR. Of tens of thousands of clones listed, roughly 90% are singletons. The source material was peripheral blood. The V call is TRBV12-5, the J call TRBJ1-1; TRBD1 agrees at 7 bases. The source is a woman at least 80 years old with active COVID-19. CDR3 region: CASAQGQDYTEAFF. The CDR3 DNA sequence: TGTGCTAGTGCCCAAGGACAGGACTACACTGAAGCTTTCTTT.